A selection of T cell receptor beta chains follows, all from one sample in a study of blood T cell repertoires in COVID-19. Profiling relied on immunoSEQ multiplex PCR, and the TCRdb table lists in-frame clones only, not all of them. The sample lists about 200,000 clones, roughly 88% occurring once. Sequenced input: peripheral blood. All receptors derive from a middle-aged man with acute or convalescent COVID-19. CDR3s include the opening cysteine and the closing phenylalanine or tryptophan. A D gene is named only where the DNA matches it firmly. Size is stated for part of the rows, as once, few or many counts, or as a class when the clone is expanded.

-	TRBV6-5	TRBJ1-2	TRBD1	CASSSLGTGVGYTF	TGTGCCAGCAGTAGCCTTGGGACAGGGGTTGGCTACACCTTC
-	TRBV6-5	TRBJ1-2	-	CASSYSMGPYGYTF	TGTGCCAGCAGTTACTCTATGGGGCCCTATGGCTACACCTTC
-	TRBV7-9	TRBJ1-1	TRBD1	CASSLLAGGDLRTEAFF	TGTGCCAGCAGCTTACTGGCAGGGGGCGATTTGAGGACTGAAGCTTTCTTT
-	TRBV5-1	TRBJ2-5	TRBD2	CASSPNPGTSGSQYF	TGCGCCAGCAGCCCTAACCCGGGAACTAGCGGGTCCCAGTACTTC
-	TRBV12-2	TRBJ2-7	-	CASRSPRQGPYSSYEQYF	TGTGCAAGTCGCTCTCCCCGACAGGGTCCCTATAGCTCCTACGAGCAGTACTTC
-	TRBV12-3/TRBV12-4	TRBJ1-1	-	CASSFNGGTEAFF	TGTGCCAGCAGTTTTAACGGGGGCACTGAAGCTTTCTTT
-	TRBV2	TRBJ1-4	-	CASQGGDEKLFF	TGTGCCAGCCAAGGAGGGGACGAAAAACTGTTTTTT
few	TRBV5-1	TRBJ1-2	-	CASSPREGVKGYTF	TGCGCCAGCAGCCCCCGCGAGGGGGTAAAGGGCTACACCTTC
-	TRBV5-6	TRBJ2-3	-	CASSLTGLGTDTQYF	TGTGCCAGCAGCTTGACAGGTCTCGGGACAGATACGCAGTATTTT
once	TRBV18	TRBJ2-5	-	CASSPPSGGKGETQYF	TGTGCCAGCTCACCACCGTCAGGCGGGAAGGGAGAGACCCAGTACTTC
few	TRBV7-6	TRBJ2-1	-	CASSSESPRRSSYNEQFF	TGTGCCAGCAGCTCTGAGAGTCCGCGGAGGAGCTCCTACAATGAGCAGTTCTTC
-	TRBV6-6	TRBJ2-2	TRBD2	CASSRGLAGGPDTGELFF	TGTGCCAGCAGTCGAGGACTAGCGGGAGGGCCCGACACCGGGGAGCTGTTTTTT
once	TRBV10-1	TRBJ2-5	TRBD2	CASSEGLAGGQETQYF	TGCGCCAGCAGTGAAGGGCTAGCGGGAGGACAAGAGACCCAGTACTTC
-	TRBV6-5	TRBJ1-1	-	CASRQSTEAFF	TGTGCCAGCAGACAATCCACTGAAGCTTTCTTT
-	TRBV5-1	TRBJ2-3	-	CASSPAGASGPTDTQYF	TGCGCCAGCAGCCCTGCGGGGGCGAGCGGGCCCACAGATACGCAGTATTTT
-	TRBV5-5	TRBJ2-5	TRBD1	CASSSGTGRETQYF	TGTGCCAGCAGCTCCGGGACAGGGCGAGAGACCCAGTACTTC
-	TRBV7-2	TRBJ1-1	-	CASSSATTGNTEAFF	TGTGCCAGCAGCTCGGCAACTACAGGGAACACTGAAGCTTTCTTT
once	TRBV5-1	TRBJ2-7	TRBD2	CASNRGGASYEQYF	TGCGCCAGCAATCGGGGGGGCGCATCCTACGAGCAGTACTTC
-	TRBV11-2	TRBJ2-1	TRBD1	CASSRDRAPHEQFF	TGTGCCAGCAGCCGAGACAGGGCACCGCATGAGCAGTTCTTC
-	TRBV14	TRBJ2-7	-	CASSQDYEAYEQYF	TGTGCCAGCAGCCAAGATTACGAGGCCTACGAGCAGTACTTC
few	TRBV27	TRBJ2-7	TRBD1	CASSKPGQGFVYEQYF	TGTGCCAGCAGTAAACCTGGACAGGGGTTTGTCTACGAGCAGTACTTC
-	TRBV3-1/TRBV3-2	TRBJ1-2	TRBD1	CASSQVGGTGSGYTF	TGTGCCAGCAGCCAAGTAGGGGGGACAGGGTCTGGCTACACCTTC
-	TRBV7-9	TRBJ2-7	-	CASSPGATEQYF	TGTGCCAGCAGCCCGGGAGCCACCGAGCAGTACTTC
once	TRBV11-3	TRBJ2-3	-	CASSLGGGSTDTQYF	TGTGCCAGCAGCTTAGGAGGCGGGAGCACAGATACGCAGTATTTT
-	TRBV27	TRBJ1-1	-	CASSLSETGEAFF	TGTGCCAGCAGTTTATCGGAGACAGGTGAAGCTTTCTTT
-	TRBV3-1/TRBV3-2	TRBJ2-1	TRBD2	CASSQGRLAGYNEQFF	TGTGCCAGCAGCCAAGGTCGTCTAGCGGGGTACAATGAGCAGTTCTTC
-	TRBV5-1	TRBJ2-3	-	CASSLGRGPSTDTQYF	TGCGCCAGCAGCTTGGGGCGGGGGCCTAGCACAGATACGCAGTATTTT
-	TRBV6-5	TRBJ1-2	TRBD1	CASSYEGQGASDYTF	TGTGCCAGCAGTTACGAAGGACAGGGGGCTTCGGACTACACCTTC
-	TRBV20-1	TRBJ2-5	TRBD2	CSASTSGILETQYF	TGCAGTGCTAGTACTAGCGGGATTCTAGAGACCCAGTACTTC
-	TRBV18	TRBJ2-6	-	CASSPLSGTGNGANVLTF	TGTGCCAGCTCACCTCTTTCGGGAACAGGGAATGGGGCCAACGTCCTGACTTTC
-	TRBV29-1	TRBJ1-3	TRBD1	CSARDRGLGNTIYF	TGCAGCGCAAGGGACAGGGGGCTTGGAAACACCATATATTTT
-	TRBV4-2	TRBJ2-3	-	CASSQGAWERDQDTQYF	TGTGCCAGCAGCCAAGGTGCTTGGGAGCGAGACCAAGATACGCAGTATTTT
-	TRBV7-2	TRBJ1-2	TRBD1	CASSSRTGGADYGYTF	TGTGCCAGCAGCTCAAGGACAGGGGGCGCAGACTATGGCTACACCTTC
once	TRBV6-5	TRBJ1-2	TRBD1	CASSSRPGTGDGYTF	TGTGCCAGCAGTTCTCGCCCCGGGACAGGGGATGGCTACACCTTC
-	TRBV19	TRBJ2-2	-	CASSWQGNTGELFF	TGTGCCAGTAGCTGGCAGGGAAACACCGGGGAGCTGTTTTTT
-	TRBV5-1	TRBJ2-7	TRBD2	CASSWAGVREGSYEQYF	TGCGCCAGCAGCTGGGCGGGGGTACGGGAGGGCTCCTACGAGCAGTACTTC
few	TRBV6-5	TRBJ1-1	TRBD1	CASSYSGQGYTEAFF	TGTGCCAGCAGTTACTCTGGACAGGGGTACACTGAAGCTTTCTTT
-	TRBV19	TRBJ1-2	-	CASSIGGENYGYTF	TGTGCCAGTAGTATTGGGGGCGAGAACTATGGCTACACCTTC
-	TRBV30	TRBJ1-4	TRBD1	CAWKTGTGKLFF	TGTGCCTGGAAGACAGGGACAGGGAAACTGTTTTTT
-	TRBV19	TRBJ1-2	-	CASSLAGGNYGYTF	TGTGCCAGTAGTCTGGCGGGGGGCAACTATGGCTACACCTTC
-	TRBV28	TRBJ1-1	-	CASASGAMRRTLRAFF	TGTGCCAGCGCATCTGGGGCCATGCGACGAACACTAAGAGCTTTCTTT
-	TRBV27	TRBJ2-5	-	CASSSLRTVGETQYF	TGTGCCAGCAGTAGCCTCAGGACAGTCGGAGAGACCCAGTACTTC
-	TRBV2	TRBJ2-5	TRBD2	CASSALAVRQETQYF	TGTGCCAGCAGTGCACTAGCGGTTCGTCAAGAGACCCAGTACTTC
-	TRBV7-2	TRBJ1-1	TRBD1	CASSPRQGHGTEAFF	TGTGCCAGCAGCCCACGACAGGGCCACGGCACTGAAGCTTTCTTT
-	TRBV7-3	TRBJ2-5	-	CASSLSTQETQYF	TGTGCCAGCAGCTTAAGTACTCAAGAGACCCAGTACTTC
once	TRBV7-9	TRBJ2-4	-	CASRGLTKNIQYF	TGTGCCAGCAGGGGGCTTACCAAAAACATTCAGTACTTC
once	TRBV5-1	TRBJ1-1	TRBD1	CASAGQQALGEAFF	TGCGCCAGCGCGGGACAGCAAGCTTTGGGTGAAGCTTTCTTT
-	TRBV5-1	TRBJ2-7	TRBD2	CASSPRLADPREQYF	TGCGCCAGCAGTCCACGACTAGCGGACCCTAGGGAGCAGTACTTC
-	TRBV7-8	TRBJ2-7	-	CASSLDPSSYEQYF	TGTGCCAGCAGCTTAGACCCTAGCTCCTACGAGCAGTACTTC
many	TRBV18	TRBJ2-7	-	CASSLQTDYEQYF	TGTGCCAGCTCACTACAGACAGACTACGAGCAGTACTTC
-	TRBV3-1/TRBV3-2	TRBJ2-1	-	CASSQGGGGGYEQFF	TGTGCCAGCAGCCAAGGAGGGGGCGGAGGGTATGAGCAGTTCTTC
-	TRBV11-2	TRBJ1-1	-	CASSLTDNTEAFF	TGTGCCAGCAGCTTGACAGACAACACTGAAGCTTTCTTT
-	TRBV6-5	TRBJ1-3	-	CASSLSLGPGNTIYF	TGTGCCAGCAGTCTTTCGTTGGGGCCTGGAAACACCATATATTTT